This T cell receptor (beta chain) was documented in a study of regulatory T cells in long-lasting Graves disease. Study-level background: Over 5 years of antithyroid drugs with positive TSH receptor antibodies was taken to mean persistent Graves' disease.

Study-level findings and limits: Favoring TRBV28, TRBJ1-2 and TRBJ2-5 was a feature seen in persistent disease.

Time point described: persistent/refractory GD, antithyroid drugs over 5 years with positive TRAb. PBMCs provided the RNA from which the TCR library was made. The authors built TCR beta libraries using iRepertoire HTBI primers and Arm-PCR of CDR3 regions. TCRdb re-called the multiplex PCR reads with MiXCR, one entry per CDR3 protein. The table has around 430,000 distinct CDR3 sequences, approximately 23% seen once. Germline CDR1 and CDR2: ENHRY and SYGVKD. Trimming cost V 6 bases and J 0 bases; bases outside gene matches: 5. CDR3 length: 14 residues. This clonotype was observed at least ten times. Its antigen is unknown.

The source was peripheral blood mononuclear cells (PBMCs), collected when the disease was refractory, from a patient treated with antithyroid drugs. The rearrangement uses TRBV10-3 and TRBJ2-7, with TRBD2 matching 7 bases. This receptor was obtained from a female donor with Graves disease. DNA of the CDR3: TGTGCCATCAGCCGGGGGGACTCCTCCTACGAGCAGTACTTC. Encoded protein: CAISRGDSSYEQYF.